The rows below give T cell receptor beta chains drawn from one sample of a study of cytomegalovirus exposure and HLA in healthy donors. Assay used: immunoSEQ multiplex PCR; TCRdb lists only in-frame clones, some missing. The sample contains approximately 130,000 clones, 85% of which appear only once. The source material was PBMCs. The receptors come from a young woman in good health and CMV-seropositive. Both conserved end residues are part of each CDR3. Fields, in order: J gene, D gene, V gene, clone size, CDR3 length, CDR3 protein, CDR3 DNA. The D gene is left open where the match is weak. Clone size, where shown, is once, few, many, or a class for clones that have expanded.

TRBJ2-5	TRBD1	TRBV6-6	NA	14	CASSYPGQKETQYF	TGTGCCAGCAGTTACCCGGGACAGAAAGAGACCCAGTACTTC
TRBJ1-6	TRBD1	TRBV2	NA	13	CASEGQAISPLHF	TGTGCCAGCGAGGGACAGGCGATCTCACCCCTCCACTTT
TRBJ2-5	TRBD1	TRBV6-6	once	15	CASSYPGQIGETQYF	TGTGCCAGCAGTTACCCGGGACAGATAGGGGAGACCCAGTACTTC
TRBJ2-3	TRBD2	TRBV7-8	NA	16	CASSLAGLLSTDTQYF	TGTGCCAGCAGCTTAGCGGGACTACTTAGCACAGATACGCAGTATTTT
TRBJ2-3	TRBD1	TRBV9	NA	15	CASSASPTGIDTQYF	TGTGCCAGCAGCGCCAGTCCGACAGGGATAGATACGCAGTATTTT
TRBJ2-1	NA	TRBV19	NA	15	CASSRQEPGYNEQFF	TGTGCCAGTAGCCGACAGGAGCCCGGATACAATGAGCAGTTCTTC
TRBJ2-7	NA	TRBV5-6	NA	14	CASSLADSAYEQYF	TGTGCCAGCAGCTTGGCTGACAGTGCCTACGAGCAGTACTTC
TRBJ1-2	NA	TRBV2	once	14	CASKASLGSYGYTF	TGTGCCAGCAAGGCCTCCTTGGGCTCCTATGGCTACACCTTC
TRBJ1-1	TRBD1	TRBV9	NA	14	CASGRTGLNTEAFF	TGTGCCAGCGGTCGGACAGGGCTGAACACTGAAGCTTTCTTT
TRBJ1-1	NA	TRBV10-3	NA	15	CAISESRDTNTEAFF	TGTGCCATCAGTGAGTCTCGGGACACGAACACTGAAGCTTTCTTT
TRBJ2-7	TRBD2	TRBV5-1	NA	16	CASSLGSSGSSYEQYF	TGCGCCAGCAGCTTGGGTTCTAGCGGGAGCTCCTACGAGCAGTACTTC
TRBJ1-4	NA	TRBV7-9	few	14	CASSARGGGEKLFF	TGTGCCAGCAGCGCCCGGGGGGGTGGTGAAAAACTGTTTTTT
TRBJ2-3	TRBD2	TRBV30	NA	14	CAWGLAGGTDTQYF	TGTGCCTGGGGACTAGCGGGGGGCACAGATACGCAGTATTTT
TRBJ1-2	NA	TRBV4-2	NA	13	CASSPIGDYGYTF	TGTGCCAGCAGCCCCATAGGGGACTATGGCTACACCTTC
TRBJ1-5	NA	TRBV28	NA	15	CASRSPTGSNQPQHF	TGTGCCAGCAGATCCCCAACAGGAAGCAATCAGCCCCAGCATTTT
TRBJ2-1	TRBD2	TRBV6-5	NA	16	CASSYQAGGSYNEQFF	TGTGCCAGCAGTTACCAGGCGGGGGGCTCCTACAATGAGCAGTTCTTC
TRBJ1-5	TRBD1	TRBV28	NA	17	CASSPRTGGRGNQPQHF	TGTGCCAGCAGCCCCCGGACAGGGGGCAGGGGCAATCAGCCCCAGCATTTT
TRBJ2-1	TRBD2	TRBV15	NA	20	CATKNLQGRRTSGRIGEQFF	TGTGCCACCAAGAACCTACAGGGTCGGCGGACTAGCGGGAGGATAGGGGAGCAGTTCTTC
TRBJ2-3	NA	TRBV28	NA	10	CAREADTQYF	TGTGCCAGAGAGGCAGATACGCAGTATTTT
TRBJ1-5	TRBD1	TRBV10-3	NA	15	CAANSPGQGAEPQHF	TGTGCCGCCAACTCCCCGGGACAGGGGGCAGAACCCCAGCATTTT
TRBJ2-7	TRBD1	TRBV6-4	NA	14	CASSLRDRGYEQYF	TGTGCCAGCAGCCTCCGGGACAGGGGCTACGAGCAGTACTTC
TRBJ2-5	NA	TRBV27	NA	15	CASSGLATSQETQYF	TGTGCCAGCAGTGGGTTAGCTACCTCACAAGAGACCCAGTACTTC
TRBJ1-5	TRBD1	TRBV27	NA	15	CASSLGGQFTQPQHF	TGTGCCAGCAGTTTAGGGGGACAGTTCACACAGCCCCAGCATTTT
TRBJ1-2	NA	TRBV30	once	12	CAWNLNREGYTF	TGTGCCTGGAACCTAAATCGGGAGGGCTACACCTTC
TRBJ2-7	NA	TRBV6-1	NA	14	CASSVHRETYEQYF	TGTGCCAGCAGCGTTCACAGGGAGACCTACGAGCAGTACTTC
TRBJ2-5	NA	TRBV9	NA	16	CASSEGGGRFQETQYF	TGTGCCAGCAGCGAGGGGGGCGGGAGATTCCAAGAGACCCAGTACTTC
TRBJ1-1	NA	TRBV28	NA	16	CASSLGGGGLGTEAFF	TGTGCCAGCAGCCTGGGGGGAGGAGGGCTCGGCACTGAAGCTTTCTTT
TRBJ2-2	NA	TRBV9	NA	14	CASSASRNTGELFF	TGTGCCAGCAGCGCAAGTAGGAACACCGGGGAGCTGTTTTTT
TRBJ1-2	NA	TRBV28	NA	13	CASSPRDSYGYTF	TGTGCCAGCAGTCCCCGGGACTCCTATGGCTACACCTTC
TRBJ2-6	NA	TRBV28	NA	18	CASSWGDFRLSGANVLTF	TGTGCCAGCTCCTGGGGGGATTTCCGACTCTCTGGGGCCAACGTCCTGACTTTC
TRBJ2-3	TRBD2	TRBV30	NA	18	CAWSAQREGLWGTDTQYF	TGTGCCTGGAGTGCCCAGCGGGAGGGCCTATGGGGCACAGATACGCAGTATTTT
TRBJ1-3	NA	TRBV9	NA	14	CASSVGGYGNTIYF	TGTGCCAGCAGCGTAGGAGGGTATGGAAACACCATATATTTT
TRBJ1-5	NA	TRBV19	NA	14	CASIPAGGNQPQHF	TGTGCCAGTATTCCGGCCGGAGGGAATCAGCCCCAGCATTTT
TRBJ2-1	NA	TRBV5-1	NA	15	CASSLMPTSYNEQFF	TGCGCCAGCAGCTTGATGCCAACTTCGTACAATGAGCAGTTCTTC
TRBJ1-2	TRBD1	TRBV28	NA	15	CASSLGGQGEYGYTF	TGTGCCAGCAGCTTAGGGGGACAGGGGGAATATGGCTACACCTTC